This TCR beta chain was recorded in a study of T cell repertoires in cytomegalovirus infection. Looking at the study overall: Public TCR beta signatures marked donors with CMV infection and the matching HLA. Study-level points and caveats: Dominating the ex vivo response were HLA-C-restricted CMV-specific TCR beta clonotypes. CMV carriers with the relevant HLA were identified by cumulative public TCR beta family frequency.

Via MiXCR, TCRdb re-called the reads, giving one row per CDR3 protein. The sample contains under 200,000 distinct CDR3 sequences, about a tenth of which appear only once. The ends were cut back, 7 bases at V and 5 bases at J, with 14 bases in the middle. In germline, CDR1 is MDHEN, CDR2 SYDVKM. The CDR3 length is 14 residues. This clonotype was observed many times. No antigen is known for it. The chain links TRBV28 to TRBJ1-4; no clear D gene. The sequenced sample consisted of PBMCs. The TCR was taken from a human donor in good health (CMV status not recorded). Some clones in this sample may be carry-over from other donors' samples. The CDR3 bases are TGTGCCAGCACACCCCGAGGGCCAAATGAAAAACTGTTTTTT. Translating gives CASTPRGPNEKLFF.